This TCR beta chain was recovered during a study of blood T cell repertoires in COVID-19. As originally analysed: Estimated nucleated cell counts came from reference gene primer amplification. The protocol was immunoSEQ multiplex PCR, while the TCRdb copy is restricted to in-frame clones and leaves out a portion. That table gives V, J and clone size, and the DNA gave D and trimming. Among hundreds of thousands of clones listed, over 75% were seen once. The sample taken for sequencing was peripheral blood. The TCR comes from a human donor in a cohort sampled during active COVID-19.

The CDR3 nucleotides read TGCGCCAGCAGCCATGGGGGGGGACAGCCCCAGCATTTT. This codes for CASSHGGGQPQHF. The chain is built from TRBV4-3 and TRBJ1-5, with D possibly matching TRBD1 (5 bases). The germline CDR1 and CDR2 sequences are LGHNA and YSLEER. The length of the CDR3 is 13 residues. Deletions cut 3 bases from V and 7 bases from J, with 10 bases between.